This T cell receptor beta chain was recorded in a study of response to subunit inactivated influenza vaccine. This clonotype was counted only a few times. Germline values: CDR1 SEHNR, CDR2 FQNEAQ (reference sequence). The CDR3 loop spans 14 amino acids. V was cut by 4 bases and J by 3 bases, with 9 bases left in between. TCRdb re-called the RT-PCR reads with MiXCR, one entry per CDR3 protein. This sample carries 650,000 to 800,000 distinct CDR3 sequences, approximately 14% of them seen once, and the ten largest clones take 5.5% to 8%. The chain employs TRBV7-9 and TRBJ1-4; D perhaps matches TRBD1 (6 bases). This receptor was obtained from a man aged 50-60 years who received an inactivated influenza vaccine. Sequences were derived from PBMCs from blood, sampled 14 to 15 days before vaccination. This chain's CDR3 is CASSWTAANEKLFF. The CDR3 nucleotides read TGTGCCAGCAGCTGGACAGCCGCTAATGAAAAACTGTTTTTT.